The following is a TCR beta chain sequence with its context. What it binds is unknown. A multiplex PCR was run with 60 Vbeta primers and 13 Jbeta primers. TCRdb's table, derived via immunoSEQ multiplex PCR, lists solely in-frame clones and lacks some. The sample has under 150,000 clones; 75% to 85% are singletons. The germline V gene has CDR1 SGDLS and CDR2 YYNGEE. The CDR3 is made up of 15 amino acids. The V segment lost 3 bases and the J segment 8 bases; nucleotides outside the gene matches: 8. The data were obtained in a study of cytomegalovirus exposure and HLA in healthy donors. Points from the study as a whole: Per a later analysis, roughly 17,000 TCR beta sequences showed association with HLA alleles at 0.05 false discovery rate. Rarity marked most TCR sequences, yet some public TCRs occurred in many donors.

The gene calls are TRBV9 and TRBJ1-4, with 9 bases lining up with TRBD1. Sequenced: PBMCs. This TCR derives from a man aged 25 to 40 in good health and CMV-seronegative. CDR3 sequence: CASSARDRVGEKLFF. As DNA, the CDR3 is TGTGCCAGCAGCGCCCGGGACAGGGTAGGAGAAAAACTGTTTTTT.